This T cell receptor (beta chain) was observed in a study of post-analysis software for immune sequencing data. On the study more broadly: Some patients lacked subtype; others had relapsing-remitting, secondary progressive or progressive-relapsing disease. Study findings and constraints: Controls showed significantly higher normalized Chao1 diversity than did multiple sclerosis patients. The authors found that F measure strongly co-clustered same-batch samples. Controls showed lower frequencies than patients for several TRBV segments, and TRBV5-6, TRBV5-1 and TRBV20-1 were among these.

TCR beta libraries were prepared from cDNA with unique molecular identifiers. TCRdb passed the PCR reads through MiXCR, listing each CDR3 protein once. The table shows hundreds of thousands of distinct CDR3 sequences, with under 55% occurring only once. For this clonotype: Its antigen remains unknown.

There are 14 residues in the CDR3. V lost 1 base to trimming and J lost 4 bases; unmatched junction nucleotides: 1. The germline V gene has CDR1 DFQATT and CDR2 SNEGSKA (reference sequence). The rearrangement links TRBV20-1 to TRBJ1-5; 10 bases match TRBD1. The sequence was obtained from a girl aged 5-17 years with multiple sclerosis. The sequenced sample consisted of blood. CDR3 nucleotides: TGCAGTGCTAGAGGACAGGGGGCGAATCAGCCCCAGCATTTT. Its protein product is CSARGQGANQPQHF.